This T cell receptor beta chain was captured in a study of blood T cell repertoires in COVID-19. There are 13 residues in the CDR3. Trimming shortened V by 6 bases and J by 1 base, and 9 bases separated the two germline ends. The germline gives CDR1 KGHSH, CDR2 LQKENI. Under the authors' procedure: Amplified reference gene primers provided the basis for estimating nucleated cell counts. Data came from immunoSEQ multiplex PCR; TCRdb stores just in-frame clones and leaves some out. That table gives V, J and clone size, and the DNA gave D and trimming. This sample carries 90,000 to 150,000 clones, 80% to 90% of them seen once, and the ten largest clones take roughly an eighth.

Sequencing was carried out using peripheral blood. J is TRBJ1-1 and V is TRBV18; D might be TRBD1 (6 bases). The sequence came from a human donor in a cohort sampled during active COVID-19. Written as DNA, the CDR3 is TGTGCCAGCTCGACGGGACAGAACACTGAAGCTTTCTTT. Translating it yields CASSTGQNTEAFF.